What follows are 9 T cell receptor beta chains derived from one specimen sequenced in a study of T cells after yellow fever vaccination. TCRdb fed the 5' RACE reads into MiXCR, producing one record per CDR3 protein. The sample records a few hundred thousand distinct CDR3 sequences, approximately 4% being singletons. Sequencing used PBMCs, obtained 15 days after the yellow fever booster vaccination. Receptors originate from a man between 18 and 29 years old who received the YFV17D yellow fever vaccine.

This clonotype appeared many times. The rearrangement joins TRBV7-9 to TRBJ2-5; D unresolved. Germline-derived CDR1 and CDR2 are SEHNR and FQNEAQ (reference sequence). With 5 bases removed from V and 9 bases from J, the gap between germline ends came to 10 bases. CDR3 size: 11 residues. The CDR3 DNA sequence: TGTGCCAGCAGCGACCTATCCCCCCAGTACTTC. The encoded protein is CASSDLSPQYF.

A few counts support this clonotype. V is TRBV7-3 and J is TRBJ2-3; TRBD2 agrees at 9 bases. CDR3 size: 18 residues. V was pared by 0 bases and J by 5 bases, with 12 bases of the junction left unmatched. Looked up from germline, CDR1 is SGHTA and CDR2 is FQGTGA. The CDR3 DNA reads TGTGCCAGCAGCTTAACGGTCCGGAGAGCGGGGGGTGTAGATACGCAGTATTTT. This encodes CASSLTVRRAGGVDTQYF.

The sample holds a few counts of this clonotype. The V gene is TRBV20-1, the J gene TRBJ2-3, with D maybe TRBD1 (6 bases). CDR1 and CDR2 from the germline V gene are DFQATT and SNEGSKA (reference sequence). CDR3 length equals 17 residues. With 3 bases removed from V and 4 bases from J, the gap between germline ends came to 23 bases. CDR3 sequence reads: CSASGLGGGRGPDTQYF. The DNA of the CDR3 is TGCAGTGCTAGCGGGCTGGGTGGGGGCCGAGGTCCAGATACGCAGTATTTT.

This clonotype appeared a few times. The V and J genes are TRBV9 and TRBJ2-3; perhaps D is TRBD1 or TRBD2 (5 bases each). Trimming cost V 0 bases and J 5 bases, with 13 bases left between them. The CDR3 consists of 15 residues. Germline V gene data show CDR1 as SGDLS and CDR2 as YYNGEE. The CDR3 nucleotides are TGTGCCAGCAGCGTAGGAGCGGCAGGGAAAGATACGCAGTATTTT. It translates to CASSVGAAGKDTQYF.

This clonotype came up many times. This chain joins TRBV12-3 or TRBV12-4 and TRBJ2-5, with TRBD2 matching 7 bases. The V gene end was trimmed by 5 bases and the J gene end by 1 base; junction bases not matched to a gene: 13. The CDR3 covers 17 residues. The CDR3 nucleotides read TGTGCCAGCAGTGGAGTAGCGGGCCGGGTTGGCCAAGAGACCCAGTACTTC. Translating gives CASSGVAGRVGQETQYF.

This clonotype was observed many times. V gene TRBV6-5 combines with J gene TRBJ1-2, with D unresolved. CDR3 length: 14 amino acids. Germline V lookup: CDR1 MNHEY, CDR2 SVGAGI. V was cut by 0 bases and J by 5 bases, with 10 bases left in between. CDR3 residues: CASSYSKQWYGYTF. The CDR3 nucleotides read TGTGCCAGCAGTTACTCCAAACAGTGGTATGGCTACACCTTC.

This clonotype was counted between two and nine times. V gene TRBV5-1 combines with J gene TRBJ1-3, with TRBD1 matching over 8 bases. The CDR3 totals 17 residues. The trim removed 4 bases at V and 0 bases at J, leaving 9 bases unmatched. Germline V lookup: CDR1 SGHRS, CDR2 YFSETQ. The CDR3 sequence is CASSLSPGGDSGNTIYF. CDR3 coding DNA: TGCGCCAGCAGCCTAAGTCCAGGGGGCGACTCTGGAAACACCATATATTTT. The full variable domain, its missing parts supplied by reference TRBV5-1 and TRBJ1-3, is KAGVTQTPRYLIKTRGQQVTLSCSPISGHRSVSWYQQTPGQGLQFLFEYFSETQRNKGNFPGRFSGRQFSNSRSEMNVSTLELGDSALYLCASSLSPGGDSGNTIYFGEGSWLTVV.

This clonotype was picked up many times. The chain combines TRBV5-1 with TRBJ2-1; 8 nucleotides align to TRBD2. This CDR3 is 12 amino acids long. With V trimmed by 4 bases and J by 8 bases, 2 bases remained unmatched. Germline V gene data show CDR1 as SGHRS and CDR2 as YFSETQ. For the CDR3, the DNA is TGCGCCAGCAGCCAGACTAGCGATGAGCAGTTCTTC. Protein sequence: CASSQTSDEQFF.

This clonotype was observed many times. The chain carries TRBV20-1 and TRBJ1-1; D remains ambiguous. Trimming stripped 6 bases from V and 0 bases from J, with 11 bases between. In germline, CDR1 is DFQATT, CDR2 SNEGSKA (reference sequence). The length of the CDR3 is 13 residues. The CDR3 nucleotides read TGCAGTGCCACGGACGGACTGAACACTGAAGCTTTCTTT. Encoded protein: CSATDGLNTEAFF.